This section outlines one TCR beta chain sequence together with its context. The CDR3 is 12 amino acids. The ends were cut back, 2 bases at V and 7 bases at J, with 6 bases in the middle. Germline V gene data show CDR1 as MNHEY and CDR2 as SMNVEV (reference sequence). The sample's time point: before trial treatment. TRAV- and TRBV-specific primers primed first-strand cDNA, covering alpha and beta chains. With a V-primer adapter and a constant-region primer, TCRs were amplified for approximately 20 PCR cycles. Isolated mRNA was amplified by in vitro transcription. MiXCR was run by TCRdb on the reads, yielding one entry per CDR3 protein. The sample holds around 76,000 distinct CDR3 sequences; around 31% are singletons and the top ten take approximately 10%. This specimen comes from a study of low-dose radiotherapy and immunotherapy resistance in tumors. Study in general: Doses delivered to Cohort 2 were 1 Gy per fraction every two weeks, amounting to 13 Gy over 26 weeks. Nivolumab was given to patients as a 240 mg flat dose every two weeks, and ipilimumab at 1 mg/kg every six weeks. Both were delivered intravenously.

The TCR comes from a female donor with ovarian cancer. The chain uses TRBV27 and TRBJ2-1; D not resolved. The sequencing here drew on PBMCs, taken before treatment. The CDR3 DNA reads TGTGCCAGCAGTTTAAATTGGAATGAGCAGTTCTTC. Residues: CASSLNWNEQFF.